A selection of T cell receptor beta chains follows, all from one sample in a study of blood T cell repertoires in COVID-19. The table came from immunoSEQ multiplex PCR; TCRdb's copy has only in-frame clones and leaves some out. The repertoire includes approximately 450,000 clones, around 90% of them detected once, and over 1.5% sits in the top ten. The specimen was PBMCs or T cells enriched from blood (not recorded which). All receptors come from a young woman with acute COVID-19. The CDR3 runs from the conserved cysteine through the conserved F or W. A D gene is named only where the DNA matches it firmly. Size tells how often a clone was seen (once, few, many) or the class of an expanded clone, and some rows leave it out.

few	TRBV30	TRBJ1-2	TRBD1	CADRDSSYGYTF	TGTGCCGACCGGGACAGCAGCTATGGCTACACCTTC
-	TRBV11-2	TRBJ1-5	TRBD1	CASSLGQGSNQPQHF	TGTGCCAGCAGCTTAGGACAGGGGAGCAATCAGCCCCAGCATTTT
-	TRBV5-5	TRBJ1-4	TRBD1	CASSVGQGTVKLFF	TGTGCCAGCAGCGTGGGACAGGGAACGGTAAAACTGTTTTTT
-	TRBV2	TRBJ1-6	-	CASSELSGLNSPLHF	TGTGCCAGCAGTGAATTATCTGGACTGAATTCACCCCTCCACTTT
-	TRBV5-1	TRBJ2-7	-	CASSPPTSIIEQYF	TGCGCCAGCAGCCCCCCTACTAGCATTATCGAGCAGTACTTC
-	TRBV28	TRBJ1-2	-	CASRLRDKGSYGYTF	TGTGCCAGCAGGCTCCGGGACAAGGGCAGCTATGGCTACACCTTC
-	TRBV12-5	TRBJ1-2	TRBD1	CASGLVSESTGRRSGYTF	TGTGCTAGTGGTTTGGTCTCAGAATCGACAGGGCGACGGTCTGGCTACACCTTC
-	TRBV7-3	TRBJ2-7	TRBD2	CASSSGTSGWQYF	TGTGCCAGCAGCTCCGGGACTAGTGGATGGCAGTACTTC
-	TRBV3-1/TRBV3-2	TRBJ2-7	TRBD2	CASSQGGGDYEQYF	TGTGCCAGCAGCCAGGGCGGGGGGGATTACGAGCAGTACTTC
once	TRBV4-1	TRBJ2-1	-	CASSQGDEGGYNEQFF	TGCGCCAGCAGCCAAGGCGATGAGGGAGGTTACAATGAGCAGTTCTTC
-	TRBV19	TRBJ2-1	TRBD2	CASRTGTSGRFEQFF	TGTGCCAGTAGAACCGGGACTAGCGGGAGATTCGAGCAGTTCTTC